This is a list of T cell receptor beta chains from one sample in a study of cytomegalovirus exposure and HLA in healthy donors. The table came from immunoSEQ multiplex PCR; TCRdb's copy has only in-frame clones and leaves some out. The sample consists of a few hundred thousand clones, 65% to 85% of them appearing once. Sequencing used PBMCs. The receptor set was obtained from a man in his thirties or forties in good health and CMV-seronegative. Both conserved end residues are part of each CDR3. Each record gives: V gene, J gene, clone size, D gene, CDR3 protein, CDR3 DNA. A D gene is named only where the DNA matches it firmly. Only some rows state a clone size, as once, few, many or a class for expanded clones.

V: TRBV7-9
J: TRBJ2-3
size: .
D: .
CDR3: CASSPTGRDTQYF
DNA: TGTGCCAGCAGCCCGACAGGACGGGATACGCAGTATTTT

V: TRBV6-5
J: TRBJ1-6
size: .
D: TRBD1
CDR3: CASSGTGGNSPLHF
DNA: TGTGCCAGCAGTGGGACAGGGGGGAATTCACCCCTCCACTTT

V: TRBV25-1
J: TRBJ1-6
size: .
D: .
CDR3: CASSDRGFNSPLHF
DNA: TGTGCCAGCAGTGACCGAGGGTTTAATTCACCCCTCCACTTT

V: TRBV4-3
J: TRBJ2-2
size: .
D: .
CDR3: CASSHTTGNTGELFF
DNA: TGCGCCAGCAGCCATACAACAGGGAACACCGGGGAGCTGTTTTTT

V: TRBV10-2
J: TRBJ2-5
size: .
D: .
CDR3: CASSESRGETQYF
DNA: TGCGCCAGCAGTGAGTCAAGAGGAGAGACCCAGTACTTC

V: TRBV5-1
J: TRBJ2-3
size: .
D: .
CDR3: CASSSGLDTQYF
DNA: TGCGCCAGCAGCTCCGGTTTGGATACGCAGTATTTT

V: TRBV5-4
J: TRBJ1-2
size: .
D: .
CDR3: CASSLALNVREEDGYTF
DNA: TGTGCCAGCAGCTTGGCCTTAAACGTCCGTGAGGAAGATGGCTACACCTTC

V: TRBV5-4
J: TRBJ1-2
size: .
D: TRBD1
CDR3: CASSPGTGYGHTF
DNA: TGTGCCAGCAGCCCCGGGACAGGGTATGGCCACACCTTC

V: TRBV4-1
J: TRBJ2-7
size: .
D: TRBD1
CDR3: CASSHPGDRGHFPTSSYEQYF
DNA: TGCGCCAGCAGCCATCCAGGGGACAGGGGACACTTTCCGACCTCATCCTACGAGCAGTACTTC

V: TRBV27
J: TRBJ2-7
size: .
D: TRBD1
CDR3: CASSRTGAYEQYF
DNA: TGTGCCAGCAGTAGGACAGGGGCCTACGAGCAGTACTTC

V: TRBV5-1
J: TRBJ1-4
size: .
D: TRBD1
CDR3: CASSFRQGREKLFF
DNA: TGCGCCAGCAGCTTCCGACAGGGTCGCGAAAAACTGTTTTTT

V: TRBV19
J: TRBJ1-5
size: few
D: .
CDR3: CASSMSRISNQPQHF
DNA: TGTGCCAGTAGTATGTCCAGGATTAGCAATCAGCCCCAGCATTTT

V: TRBV19
J: TRBJ2-7
size: once
D: TRBD2
CDR3: CASSLSAGGRYEQYF
DNA: TGTGCCAGTAGTTTATCAGCGGGGGGGCGCTACGAGCAGTACTTC

V: TRBV21-1
J: TRBJ2-7
size: .
D: .
CDR3: CASSKATAYEQYF
DNA: TGTGCCAGCAGCAAAGCGACAGCTTACGAGCAGTACTTC

V: TRBV6-1
J: TRBJ1-1
size: .
D: TRBD1
CDR3: CASGGQGARTEAFF
DNA: TGTGCCAGTGGGGGACAGGGGGCGCGCACTGAAGCTTTCTTT

V: TRBV5-4
J: TRBJ1-1
size: .
D: .
CDR3: CASSFGAGLNTEAFF
DNA: TGTGCCAGCAGCTTTGGGGCAGGGCTCAACACTGAAGCTTTCTTT

V: TRBV7-9
J: TRBJ1-6
size: once
D: TRBD1
CDR3: CASSFDRGGSPLHF
DNA: TGTGCCAGCAGCTTTGACAGGGGAGGATCACCCCTCCACTTT

V: TRBV4-1
J: TRBJ2-3
size: .
D: TRBD2
CDR3: CASSRLAGPRDTQYF
DNA: TGCGCCAGCAGTCGACTAGCGGGGCCAAGGGATACGCAGTATTTT

V: TRBV9
J: TRBJ2-7
size: .
D: TRBD2
CDR3: CASSVAGTSGGTYEQYF
DNA: TGTGCCAGCAGCGTAGCTGGGACTAGCGGGGGAACCTACGAGCAGTACTTC

V: TRBV6-1
J: TRBJ2-1
size: .
D: .
CDR3: CASRGGLSYNEQFF
DNA: TGTGCCAGCAGGGGGGGTCTCTCCTACAATGAGCAGTTCTTC

V: TRBV6-5
J: TRBJ1-2
size: .
D: TRBD1
CDR3: CASRSWDRVRGYTF
DNA: TGTGCCAGCAGGTCGTGGGACAGGGTTCGAGGCTACACCTTC

V: TRBV5-1
J: TRBJ2-3
size: .
D: TRBD1
CDR3: CASSSRQGSGTDTQYF
DNA: TGCGCCAGCAGCTCCCGACAGGGTTCTGGCACAGATACGCAGTATTTT

V: TRBV19
J: TRBJ1-2
size: few
D: .
CDR3: CASRSGGISDYGYTF
DNA: TGTGCCAGTAGATCGGGGGGGATCAGCGATTATGGCTACACCTTC

V: TRBV29-1
J: TRBJ2-1
size: few
D: TRBD2
CDR3: CSVDKTGTSGGTSSYNEQFF
DNA: TGCAGCGTTGACAAGACCGGGACTAGCGGGGGGACAAGCTCCTACAATGAGCAGTTCTTC

V: TRBV6-1
J: TRBJ2-1
size: .
D: TRBD2
CDR3: CASVNSGGAWREQFF
DNA: TGTGCCAGCGTTAATAGCGGGGGGGCCTGGCGTGAGCAGTTCTTC

V: TRBV9
J: TRBJ2-2
size: .
D: .
CDR3: CASSVTGWGELFF
DNA: TGTGCCAGCAGCGTTACAGGGTGGGGGGAGCTGTTTTTT

V: TRBV6-1
J: TRBJ1-5
size: .
D: .
CDR3: CASSERPWGGGNQPQHF
DNA: TGTGCCAGCAGTGAACGTCCTTGGGGAGGGGGCAATCAGCCCCAGCATTTT

V: TRBV10-2
J: TRBJ2-3
size: .
D: .
CDR3: CASSREGTDTQYF
DNA: TGCGCCAGCAGCAGAGAGGGCACAGATACGCAGTATTTT

V: TRBV7-9
J: TRBJ2-5
size: once
D: TRBD1
CDR3: CASSLAGGVLETQYF
DNA: TGTGCCAGCAGCTTAGCAGGGGGCGTCCTGGAGACCCAGTACTTC

V: TRBV5-4
J: TRBJ1-1
size: few
D: .
CDR3: CASSSGEGPETFF
DNA: TGTGCCAGCAGCTCAGGGGAGGGACCTGAGACTTTCTTT

V: TRBV2
J: TRBJ2-5
size: .
D: TRBD2
CDR3: CASIRDYPNWETQYF
DNA: TGTGCCAGCATACGGGACTACCCAAATTGGGAGACCCAGTACTTC

V: TRBV6-5
J: TRBJ2-5
size: few
D: .
CDR3: CASSYTGSQETQYF
DNA: TGTGCCAGCAGTTACACAGGGAGCCAAGAGACCCAGTACTTC

V: TRBV15
J: TRBJ1-2
size: .
D: .
CDR3: CATSRGTSLNYGYTF
DNA: TGTGCCACCAGCAGAGGAACCAGTTTGAACTATGGCTACACCTTC

V: TRBV14
J: TRBJ2-7
size: .
D: TRBD1
CDR3: CASSPLRGFTFYEQYF
DNA: TGTGCCAGCAGCCCCCTCAGGGGGTTTACATTCTACGAGCAGTACTTC

V: TRBV18
J: TRBJ1-3
size: .
D: .
CDR3: CASSPILPSGNTIYF
DNA: TGTGCCAGCTCACCAATCCTTCCCTCTGGAAACACCATATATTTT

V: TRBV27
J: TRBJ2-3
size: .
D: .
CDR3: CASSYDTGADTQYF
DNA: TGTGCCAGCAGTTACGACACAGGTGCAGATACGCAGTATTTT

V: TRBV19
J: TRBJ2-7
size: .
D: TRBD2
CDR3: CASKVRLAGTYEQYF
DNA: TGTGCCAGTAAGGTTCGACTAGCGGGGACCTACGAGCAGTACTTC

V: TRBV27
J: TRBJ1-5
size: once
D: .
CDR3: CATSRGGFNQPQHF
DNA: TGTGCCACCTCAAGGGGGGGATTCAATCAGCCCCAGCATTTT

V: TRBV5-6
J: TRBJ2-7
size: .
D: TRBD2
CDR3: CASSSTSGGSYEQYF
DNA: TGTGCCAGCAGCTCAACTAGCGGGGGTTCCTACGAGCAGTACTTC

V: TRBV6-1
J: TRBJ1-1
size: few
D: TRBD1
CDR3: CASSEGTGATAFF
DNA: TGTGCCAGCAGTGAGGGGACAGGCGCAACGGCTTTCTTT

V: TRBV29-1
J: TRBJ1-4
size: .
D: .
CDR3: CSVKVSLNEKLFF
DNA: TGCAGCGTTAAAGTCAGTCTGAATGAAAAACTGTTTTTT

V: TRBV9
J: TRBJ1-2
size: .
D: TRBD1
CDR3: CASSVPGTGVSGYTF
DNA: TGTGCCAGCAGCGTCCCCGGGACAGGGGTGAGCGGCTACACCTTC

V: TRBV5-4
J: TRBJ2-1
size: .
D: TRBD2
CDR3: CASSPGLAGNEQFF
DNA: TGTGCCAGCAGCCCTGGACTAGCGGGCAATGAGCAGTTCTTC

V: TRBV27
J: TRBJ1-1
size: .
D: TRBD1
CDR3: CASSFRQGEAFF
DNA: TGTGCCAGCAGTTTCCGACAGGGGGAAGCTTTCTTT

V: TRBV6-5
J: TRBJ2-7
size: .
D: TRBD2
CDR3: CASSYSGLAGAYEQYF
DNA: TGTGCCAGCAGTTACTCCGGGCTAGCGGGGGCCTACGAGCAGTACTTC

V: TRBV7-8
J: TRBJ2-1
size: .
D: TRBD2
CDR3: CASSFRGGTRRNEQFF
DNA: TGTGCCAGCAGCTTCCGGGGTGGGACTAGGAGGAATGAGCAGTTCTTC

V: TRBV18
J: TRBJ1-2
size: .
D: .
CDR3: CASSLQGNAGYTF
DNA: TGTGCCAGCTCACTACAGGGAAATGCTGGCTACACCTTC

V: TRBV7-2
J: TRBJ1-4
size: .
D: .
CDR3: CASSLGLQGDFNKKLFF
DNA: TGTGCCAGCAGCTTAGGTTTACAGGGCGATTTTAATAAAAAACTGTTTTTT

V: TRBV6-6
J: TRBJ1-6
size: .
D: .
CDR3: CASSYAGNNSPLHF
DNA: TGTGCCAGCAGTTACGCCGGGAATAATTCACCCCTCCACTTT

V: TRBV6-5
J: TRBJ2-7
size: .
D: TRBD1
CDR3: CASSYSGTGISYEQYF
DNA: TGTGCCAGCAGTTACTCGGGGACAGGAATATCTTACGAGCAGTACTTC

V: TRBV5-4
J: TRBJ2-5
size: .
D: .
CDR3: CASSPDRDIETQYF
DNA: TGTGCCAGCAGCCCCGACCGGGACATAGAGACCCAGTACTTC

V: TRBV19
J: TRBJ1-5
size: .
D: .
CDR3: CASSIVAGNSQPQHF
DNA: TGTGCCAGTAGTATAGTTGCCGGTAATAGTCAGCCCCAGCATTTT

V: TRBV5-3
J: TRBJ2-3
size: .
D: TRBD2
CDR3: CATPGGRSPDTQYF
DNA: TGTGCCACTCCGGGGGGACGGTCCCCAGATACGCAGTATTTT

V: TRBV19
J: TRBJ2-3
size: .
D: .
CDR3: CASIGDFTDTQYF
DNA: TGTGCCAGTATTGGTGACTTCACAGATACGCAGTATTTT

V: TRBV5-8
J: TRBJ1-4
size: .
D: TRBD1
CDR3: CASSPGGGTDEKLFF
DNA: TGTGCCAGCAGCCCCGGGGGGGGGACAGATGAAAAACTGTTTTTT

V: TRBV19
J: TRBJ2-7
size: .
D: TRBD2
CDR3: CASSIAGGKNYEQYF
DNA: TGTGCCAGTAGTATTGCCGGGGGGAAAAACTACGAGCAGTACTTC

V: TRBV5-4
J: TRBJ2-3
size: .
D: TRBD1
CDR3: CASSQTGAWIDTQYF
DNA: TGTGCCAGCAGCCAGACAGGGGCCTGGATAGATACGCAGTATTTT

V: TRBV5-6
J: TRBJ2-4
size: few
D: TRBD1
CDR3: CASSRGTGGNIQYF
DNA: TGTGCCAGCAGCCGGGGGACAGGTGGAAACATTCAGTACTTC

V: TRBV5-1
J: TRBJ2-1
size: .
D: .
CDR3: CASSFAAGPGNEQFF
DNA: TGCGCCAGCAGCTTCGCGGCAGGGCCAGGGAATGAGCAGTTCTTC

V: TRBV21-1
J: TRBJ2-7
size: .
D: .
CDR3: CARPRRASYEQYF
DNA: TGTGCCAGACCCCGCAGGGCCTCCTACGAGCAGTACTTC